This TCR beta chain was sequenced during a study of beta chain features in type 1 diabetes. Study outcomes and limitations: VDJ junctions in type 1 diabetes patients carried more deletions and fewer insertions.

The investigators reverse transcribed all of the isolated RNA, so they sequenced expressed TCRB transcripts. Assay used: immunoSEQ multiplex PCR; TCRdb lists only in-frame clones, some missing. Seen here are around 340,000 clones, around a fifth observed once, and the top ten hold approximately 0.046%. This clone occurred a few times. Its target is not known. Source material: naive CD4+ T cells from blood. The sequence was collected from a young woman in good health.

CDR3 DNA: TGTGCCAGCAGCCAGGGTACCGGGACAGGGGAGACCCAGTACTTC. Translation: CASSQGTGTGETQYF. The chain couples TRBV4-2 to TRBJ2-5; 9 bases match TRBD1. Germline V CDR1 and CDR2: LGHNA, YNFKEQ. V was clipped by 3 bases and J by 5 bases; unmatched bases: 7. The CDR3 has 15 amino acids.